This record covers a single T cell receptor (beta chain). The antigen it binds to is not known. Nothing much larger sits one base from this clone, and base qualities are not available. Based on the germline V gene (reference sequence), the CDR1 and CDR2 sequences are DFQATT and SNEGSKA. The CDR3 holds 18 amino acids from the cysteine to the phenylalanine. The DNA shown is the 54-base CDR3, in frame from base 1. The germline V and J ends show losses of 6 bases and 0 bases respectively, and no gene match explains 9 bases of the junction. Libraries were constructed by 5' RACE. The run used an Illumina HiSeq 2500. A second PCR of about 6 to 11 cycles was performed with a sample-barcoded 5' primer and a J-beta primer mix. A unique molecular identifier was introduced onto each TCR beta cDNA molecule by a template-switch 5' adaptor carrying 12 random nucleotides. Each sample yielded at least 2.5 million CDR3-containing paired-end reads. All of the RNA was converted into first-strand cDNA using the Mint cDNA synthesis kit, with a TRBC-specific oligonucleotide serving as the primer. All cDNA was treated with uracil-DNA glycosylase and then went through a first 18-cycle PCR with the universal primers M1SS and BC2_uni_R. The authors processed their data as follows. For normalization, 1 million high-quality reads, each with a distinct molecular identifier, were randomly selected from each sample. Reads with shared molecular identifiers were discarded instead of being binned into consensus sequences. MiTCR, with a Q25 quality threshold and the strictest error-elimination algorithm, was used for CDR3 identification, clonotype clustering and error correction. A nonparametric unseen species model using Euler transformation provided a lower-bound estimate of total TCR beta diversity. Through fastp at Q25 and MiXCR, TCRdb rebuilt clones from the public reads, retaining in-frame beta chains. For every CDR3 protein sequence, its rows merge into one entry that carries the most common genes and DNA. Here the V and J calls rest on TCRdb's processing, not on the authors' analysis. The sample table shows some 900,000 distinct CDR3 sequences, and approximately 49% are seen once. The ten largest clones take up roughly 13% of the sample.

This sample stems from a study of blood T cells in healthy people across ages (dated by TCRdb to the mid-2010s). General notes on the study: Template switching captured roughly one uniquely barcoded TCR beta cDNA molecule per two T cells in model experiments. The donors were split into four age groups: young (average 16 years), middle-aged (over 35), aged (around 67) and long-lived (roughly 77). To avoid experimental bias, donors of different ages were distributed randomly across sequencing lanes. Two additional independent replicas of 1 million unique cDNA reads from the same blood draw were analyzed for two donors (one aged 18 to 30 and one aged 80 or older). To track age-related changes in TCR beta repertoire diversity, the study relied on deep sequencing normalized with unique cDNA molecular identifiers. Broad study findings and their caveats: Since profiling was done on bulk unsorted PBMCs, naive and antigen-experienced compartments could not be conclusively compared. Observed TCR beta diversity per million T cells fell roughly linearly with age, and a significant reduction was already apparent by age roughly 40. The percentage of naive T cells measured by flow cytometry correlated strongly with observed TCR beta diversity. Estimates of total diversity based on one million sequenced T cells were regarded as lower bounds and as underestimates. Compared with the aged group, the long-lived group had more naive CD4+ T cells, fewer expanded clones and increased TCR diversity, a pattern suggesting age selection. Donor CMV infection status was unknown, potentially confounding age-related changes in expanded clonotypes.

The roughly 37 donors, aged roughly 6 to 95 years, were systemically healthy Caucasian individuals from Russia. Around 9.7 milliliters of peripheral blood were collected from each donor into EDTA-treated Vacutainer tubes. Ficoll-Paque density-gradient centrifugation was used to isolate PBMCs, with at least 6.5 million obtained per sample. Trizol reagent was used to extract total RNA from the PBMCs, yielding at least 5 micrograms per sample. The percentages of naive CD45RAhigh/CD27high T cells were determined by flow cytometry on a PBMC aliquot from every donor. The V and J segments used are TRBV20-1 and TRBJ2-1; TRBD2 agrees with 15 junctional bases. The sequence was obtained from a man under 40 in good health. Sequencing used blood. Here the CDR3 is given as CSARTSGGAPGSYNEQFF. Read as DNA, the sequence is TGCAGTGCCAGGACTAGCGGGGGGGCCCCTGGCTCCTACAATGAGCAGTTCTTC.